The next 26 T cell receptor beta chains were all read from a single sample in a study of CD8 T cells in Susac syndrome. Reverse transcription of roughly 0.45 to 1 ug RNA used random hexamers. TCRdb reanalysed the immunoSEQ multiplex PCR reads using MiXCR and keeps one entry per CDR3 protein. This sample has 150,000 to 200,000 distinct CDR3 sequences, with approximately 95% found just once. Sequencing was performed on CD4+ T cells from PBMCs. The source is a human donor in good health.

The V call is TRBV12-3 or TRBV12-4, the J call TRBJ2-5, with D unclear. Trimming took 6 bases from V and 6 from J, leaving 14 bases between them. The CDR3 spans 13 residues. The CDR3 reads CASSRMTSQTQYF. The DNA for the CDR3 is TGTGCCAGCAGCCGTATGACGAGCCAGACCCAGTACTTC.

The J gene is TRBJ2-7, the V gene TRBV15; tentatively, D is TRBD2 (5 bases). Looked up from germline, CDR1 is LNHNV and CDR2 is YYDKDF (reference sequence). CDR3 length equals 17 residues. The V end lost 0 bases, the J end lost 6 bases, and 21 bases lay between the germline ends. CDR3 in amino acids: CATSRDPGFGEWGEQYF. In DNA, the CDR3 is TGTGCCACCAGCAGAGATCCAGGTTTCGGGGAGTGGGGCGAGCAGTACTTC.

The chain is built from TRBV6-5 and TRBJ1-1; 7 nucleotides line up with TRBD1. Germline CDR1 and CDR2: MNHEY and SVGAGI. The CDR3 extends over 13 amino acids. The ends lost 0 bases at V and 11 bases at J; junction bases unmatched: 6. CDR3 sequence (DNA): TGTGCCAGCAGTTACTCGCCGTCAGGGGGGGCTTTCTTT. Translating gives CASSYSPSGGAFF.

The chain uses TRBV29-1 and TRBJ2-2, with 9 positions matching TRBD2. Looked up from germline, CDR1 is SQVTM and CDR2 is ANQGSEA. After removal of 4 bases from V and 6 bases from J, the junction contained 6 bases not matched to a gene. This CDR3 region has 14 residues. Here the CDR3 DNA reads TGCAGCGTTGCCGCTAGCGGGACGTCCGGGGAGCTGTTTTTT. The encoded protein is CSVAASGTSGELFF.

This sequence joins TRBV6-5 and TRBJ2-3; 13 bases agree with TRBD2. Trimming took 4 bases from V and 2 from J; bases not matched to a gene: 12. The germline V gene encodes CDR1 MNHEY and CDR2 SVGAGI. The CDR3 extends over 19 amino acids. The CDR3 sequence: CASSLIPPGLAGPTDTQYF. The CDR3 DNA is TGTGCCAGCAGTTTGATACCGCCGGGACTAGCGGGGCCCACAGATACGCAGTATTTT.

The chain combines TRBV7-9 with TRBJ2-1; D gene uncertain. Trimming took off 3 bases at V and 0 bases at J, with 9 bases between the two ends. Looked up from germline, CDR1 is SEHNR and CDR2 is FQNEAQ (reference sequence). The CDR3 is 15 residues long. The CDR3 region has the DNA TGTGCCAGCAGCTTGACCATTAGCTCCTACAATGAGCAGTTCTTC. Its translation: CASSLTISSYNEQFF.

The gene calls are TRBV27 and TRBJ2-1; D gene unclear. There are 16 residues in the CDR3. Germline V gene lookup returns CDR1 MNHEY and CDR2 SMNVEV (reference sequence). V lost 6 bases, J lost 0 bases, and 15 bases lay in between. The CDR3 sequence is CASRPLTVSSYNEQFF. DNA for the CDR3: TGTGCCAGCAGACCCCTTACAGTTAGCTCCTACAATGAGCAGTTCTTC.

The chain couples TRBV18 to TRBJ2-3; D unresolved. Between the trimmed V and J ends, which lost 3 bases and 1 base, there was a span of 8 bases. The CDR3 consists of 14 residues. CDR1 is KGHSH, CDR2 LQKENI, per germline. The CDR3 DNA follows: TGTGCCAGCTCACCCACTCGGGGCACAGATACGCAGTATTTT. It is translated as CASSPTRGTDTQYF.

The chain is built from TRBV6-1 and TRBJ2-1, with TRBD1 matching over 8 bases. This CDR3 has 16 residues. Germline CDR1 is MNHNS and CDR2 is SASEGT. V was clipped by 6 bases and J by 5 bases; unmatched bases: 12. Written as DNA, the CDR3 is TGTGCCAGCAGCAAACAGCTGGGACAGGTCGACAATGAGCAGTTCTTC. It yields the protein CASSKQLGQVDNEQFF.

V usage is TRBV3-1 and J usage is TRBJ2-1, with D possibly matching TRBD2 (6 bases). This CDR3 comprises 16 residues. V dropped 0 bases and J dropped 4 bases, with 13 bases sitting between them. Germline assignment: CDR1 LGHDT and CDR2 YNNKEL (reference sequence). CDR3 sequence: CASSQESGTGYNEQFF. The CDR3 coding sequence is TGTGCCAGCAGCCAAGAGAGTGGGACTGGTTACAATGAGCAGTTCTTC.

As DNA, the CDR3 is TGTGCCAGCAGCTTAAGCGGTATAATGTGGGAGACCCAGTACTTC. It encodes CASSLSGIMWETQYF. The rearrangement links TRBV7-2 to TRBJ2-5; a weak D match, TRBD2 (5 bases). Germline V gene lookup returns CDR1 SGHTA and CDR2 FQGNSA. This CDR3 comprises 15 residues. Trimming pared 2 bases from V and 5 bases from J, leaving 15 bases between.

The rearrangement joins TRBV15 to TRBJ1-2, with D perhaps TRBD1 (6 bases). Trimming removed 0 bases from V and 8 bases from J, with 16 bases in between. Germline assignment: CDR1 LNHNV and CDR2 YYDKDF (reference sequence). The CDR3 has 15 residues. Written as DNA, the CDR3 is TGTGCCACCAGCAGAGAGAGGCGGGGGCTAAGAGGCTACACCTTC. It is translated as CATSRERRGLRGYTF.

CDR3 DNA: TGTGCCAGTAGCTCTAGCGGGAGGGCTCTCTCCTACAATGAGCAGTTCTTC. Translation gives CASSSSGRALSYNEQFF. This chain uses TRBV19 with TRBJ2-1; 12 nucleotides agree with TRBD2. The CDR3 sequence is 17 residues long. J lost 0 bases, V lost 6 bases, and 6 bases had no gene match. Germline V gene lookup returns CDR1 LNHDA and CDR2 SQIVND (reference sequence).

The chain carries TRBV4-3 and TRBJ1-1, with TRBD1 as a possible D gene (6 bases). CDR3 length: 13 residues. V was trimmed by 1 base and J by 6 bases, leaving 9 bases between them. Germline V gene lookup returns CDR1 LGHNA and CDR2 YSLEER. This CDR3 is CASSQGRQAEAFF. The CDR3 region has the DNA TGCGCCAGCAGCCAAGGTCGACAGGCTGAAGCTTTCTTT.

The chain joins TRBV20-1 to TRBJ2-5; 13 nucleotides line up with TRBD2. Germline CDR1 and CDR2: DFQATT and SNEGSKA (reference sequence). V was pared by 7 bases and J by 2 bases, with 10 bases of the junction left unmatched. The CDR3 runs to 16 residues. The CDR3 reads CSVPGLAGKRQETQYF. As DNA, the CDR3 is TGCAGTGTTCCGGGACTAGCGGGGAAGAGGCAAGAGACCCAGTACTTC.

The J gene is TRBJ2-5, the V gene TRBV30; 9 positions agree with TRBD1. Trimming cost V 8 bases and J 4 bases; bases outside gene matches: 5. Germline values: CDR1 GTSNPN, CDR2 SVGIG (reference sequence). The CDR3 is 12 residues long. The CDR3 coding sequence is TGTGCCGCCCGGGACAGGGCAGAGACCCAGTACTTC. Its protein is CAARDRAETQYF.

This CDR3 reads CASSEYVGPQHF. CDR3 nucleotide sequence: TGTGCCAGCAGTGAATATGTGGGGCCCCAGCATTTT. V and J are TRBV25-1 and TRBJ1-5; D remains ambiguous. In germline, CDR1 is MGHDK, CDR2 SYGVNS. The CDR3 loop spans 12 amino acids. Between the trimmed V and J ends, which lost 0 bases and 9 bases, there was a span of 6 bases.

This chain connects TRBV4-1 to TRBJ1-5, with TRBD1 as a possible D gene (5 bases). In germline, CDR1 is MGHRA, CDR2 YSYEKL. The CDR3 is 16 amino acids. V was pared by 1 base and J by 2 bases, with 12 bases between. CDR3 bases: TGCGCCAGCAGCCAAGCCGGGGGTACTGGCAATCAGCCCCAGCATTTT. Translating gives CASSQAGGTGNQPQHF.

V and J are TRBV20-1 and TRBJ1-2; D remains ambiguous. CDR1 is DFQATT, CDR2 SNEGSKA, per germline (reference sequence). This CDR3 spans 15 amino acids. The V end lost 0 bases, the J end lost 0 bases, and 11 bases lay between the germline ends. CDR3 nucleotides: TGCAGTGCTAGAGATCTAAGGGTCTCTAACTATGGCTACACCTTC. Protein sequence: CSARDLRVSNYGYTF.

This chain joins TRBV27 and TRBJ2-2; no reliable D call. Trimming left V 0 bases short and J 3 bases short, with 11 bases between. Germline loops: CDR1 MNHEY, CDR2 SMNVEV (reference sequence). The CDR3 has 16 residues. For the CDR3, the DNA is TGTGCCAGCAGTTTATCGACGGGTACTTACACCGGGGAGCTGTTTTTT. Amino acid sequence: CASSLSTGTYTGELFF.

The V and J genes are TRBV7-2 and TRBJ2-7; no clear D. V was trimmed by 5 bases and J by 2 bases, leaving 7 bases between them. Germline values: CDR1 SGHTA, CDR2 FQGNSA. The CDR3 length is 12 residues. The DNA of the CDR3 is TGTGCCAGCAGCCCCAACCCCTACGAGCAGTACTTC. Protein: CASSPNPYEQYF.

The chain combines TRBV20-1 with TRBJ2-1; possible D gene TRBD2, 6 bases. This CDR3 has 12 amino acids. V was cut by 6 bases and J by 2 bases, with 8 bases left in between. CDR1 DFQATT and CDR2 SNEGSKA come from the germline V gene (reference sequence). CDR3 nucleotides: TGCAGTGCCCGACTAGCCTACAATGAGCAGTTCTTC. Encoded protein: CSARLAYNEQFF.

This chain connects TRBV24-1 to TRBJ2-7, with D possibly matching TRBD2 (5 bases). The CDR3 covers 13 residues. With 3 bases removed from V and 7 bases from J, the gap between germline ends came to 12 bases. Looked up from germline, CDR1 is KGHDR and CDR2 is SFDVKD. CDR3 sequence reads: CATSDPSLAEQYF. DNA of the CDR3: TGTGCCACCAGTGATCCCTCCTTAGCGGAGCAGTACTTC.

The CDR3 DNA reads as TGCAGTGCTAGAGTTAGCGGGATCCAAGAGACCCAGTACTTC. Encoded protein: CSARVSGIQETQYF. The gene calls are TRBV20-1 and TRBJ2-5; 8 positions agree with TRBD2. From germline, CDR1 is DFQATT and CDR2 SNEGSKA (reference sequence). V lost 1 base to trimming and J lost 1 base; unmatched junction nucleotides: 2. The CDR3 is made up of 14 amino acids.

The rearrangement uses TRBV19 and TRBJ2-1, with 8 bases lining up with TRBD2. This CDR3 has 13 residues. The ends lost 10 bases at V and 4 bases at J; junction bases unmatched: 6. Germline V CDR1 and CDR2: LNHDA, SQIVND (reference sequence). CDR3 protein: CATGSGMYNEQFF. The CDR3 DNA reads as TGTGCCACCGGTAGCGGGATGTACAATGAGCAGTTCTTC.

The V and J genes are TRBV3-1 and TRBJ2-7, with unresolved D. This CDR3 has 14 residues. Germline values: CDR1 LGHDT, CDR2 YNNKEL (reference sequence). V was trimmed by 4 bases and J by 1 base, leaving 11 bases between them. CDR3: CASSLAVGSYEQYF. The CDR3 DNA is TGTGCCAGCAGCCTCGCAGTTGGATCCTACGAGCAGTACTTC.